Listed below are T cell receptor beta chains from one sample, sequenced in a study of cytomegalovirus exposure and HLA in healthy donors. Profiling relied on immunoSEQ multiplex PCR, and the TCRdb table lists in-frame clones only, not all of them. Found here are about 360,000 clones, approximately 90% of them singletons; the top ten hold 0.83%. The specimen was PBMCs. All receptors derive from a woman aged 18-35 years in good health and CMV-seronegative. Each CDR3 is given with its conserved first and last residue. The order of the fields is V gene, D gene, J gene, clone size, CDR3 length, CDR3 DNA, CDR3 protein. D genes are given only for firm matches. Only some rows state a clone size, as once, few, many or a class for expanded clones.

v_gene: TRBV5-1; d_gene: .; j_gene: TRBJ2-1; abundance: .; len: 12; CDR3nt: TGCGCCAGCAGCCCCCTACGGGATGAGCAGTTCTTC; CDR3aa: CASSPLRDEQFF
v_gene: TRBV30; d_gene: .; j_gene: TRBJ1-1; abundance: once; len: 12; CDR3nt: TGTGCCTGGAGGAGGTTAGCCACTGAAGCTTTCTTT; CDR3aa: CAWRRLATEAFF
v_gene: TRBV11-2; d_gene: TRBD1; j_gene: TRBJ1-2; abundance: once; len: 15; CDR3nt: TGTGCCAGCAGCCCGGACAGGTGGGGACGTTATGGCTACACCTTC; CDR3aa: CASSPDRWGRYGYTF
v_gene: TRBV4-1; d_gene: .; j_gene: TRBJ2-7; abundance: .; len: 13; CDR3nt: TGCGCCAGCAGCCAAGAGCTAGCGAGGGAGCAGTACTTC; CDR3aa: CASSQELAREQYF
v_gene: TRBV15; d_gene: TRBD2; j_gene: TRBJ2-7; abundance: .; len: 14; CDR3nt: TGTGCCACCGGTCCTAGACTAGCTGTGGGCGAGCAGTACTTC; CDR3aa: CATGPRLAVGEQYF
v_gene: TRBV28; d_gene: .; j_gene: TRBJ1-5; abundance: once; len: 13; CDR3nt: TGTGCCAGCAGTTTCTCTGTCAATCAGCCCCAGCATTTT; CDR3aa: CASSFSVNQPQHF
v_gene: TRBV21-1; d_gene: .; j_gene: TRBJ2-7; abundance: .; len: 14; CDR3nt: TGTGCCAGCAGCAAAGGATGGTGCGCCAACGAGCAGTACTTC; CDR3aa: CASSKGWCANEQYF
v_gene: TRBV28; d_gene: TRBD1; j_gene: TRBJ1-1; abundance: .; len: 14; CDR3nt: TGTGCCAGCAGGGTCAGGGACAGGGGGACTGAAGCTTTCTTT; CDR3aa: CASRVRDRGTEAFF
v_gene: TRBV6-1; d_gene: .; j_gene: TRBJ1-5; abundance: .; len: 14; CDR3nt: TGTGCCAGCAGTTTTCCGGGGTTCAATCAGCCCCAGCATTTT; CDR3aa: CASSFPGFNQPQHF
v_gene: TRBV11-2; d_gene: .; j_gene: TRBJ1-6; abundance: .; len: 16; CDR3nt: TGTGCCAGCAGCGCCGGGGGAAGCTCCTATAATTCACCCCTCCACTTT; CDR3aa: CASSAGGSSYNSPLHF
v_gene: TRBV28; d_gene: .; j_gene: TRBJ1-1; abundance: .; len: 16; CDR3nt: TGTGCCAGCAGTGCTCTCCGGCCCGCGGGTTCCACTGAAGCTTTCTTT; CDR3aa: CASSALRPAGSTEAFF
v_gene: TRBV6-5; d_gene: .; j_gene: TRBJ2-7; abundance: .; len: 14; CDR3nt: TGTGCCAGCAGACAGGCGTCACCCTCCTACGAGCAGTACTTC; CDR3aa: CASRQASPSYEQYF
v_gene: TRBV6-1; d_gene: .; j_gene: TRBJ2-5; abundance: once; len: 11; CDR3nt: TGTGCCAGCAGAGATAGAGAGACCCAGTACTTC; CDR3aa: CASRDRETQYF
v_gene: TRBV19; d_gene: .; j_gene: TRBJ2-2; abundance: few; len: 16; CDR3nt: TGTGCCAGTAGCCGCGACAGGCTTATCAACACCGGGGAGCTGTTTTTT; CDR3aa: CASSRDRLINTGELFF
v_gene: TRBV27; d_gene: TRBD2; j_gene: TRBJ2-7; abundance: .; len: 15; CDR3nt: TGTGCCAGCAGTGCGACTAGCGGGAGATCCTACGAGCAGTACTTC; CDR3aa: CASSATSGRSYEQYF
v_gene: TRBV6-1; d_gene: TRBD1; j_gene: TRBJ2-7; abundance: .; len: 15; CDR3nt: TGTGCCAGCGGACTCGACAGGGGGGGGCCCTACGAGCAGTACTTC; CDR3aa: CASGLDRGGPYEQYF